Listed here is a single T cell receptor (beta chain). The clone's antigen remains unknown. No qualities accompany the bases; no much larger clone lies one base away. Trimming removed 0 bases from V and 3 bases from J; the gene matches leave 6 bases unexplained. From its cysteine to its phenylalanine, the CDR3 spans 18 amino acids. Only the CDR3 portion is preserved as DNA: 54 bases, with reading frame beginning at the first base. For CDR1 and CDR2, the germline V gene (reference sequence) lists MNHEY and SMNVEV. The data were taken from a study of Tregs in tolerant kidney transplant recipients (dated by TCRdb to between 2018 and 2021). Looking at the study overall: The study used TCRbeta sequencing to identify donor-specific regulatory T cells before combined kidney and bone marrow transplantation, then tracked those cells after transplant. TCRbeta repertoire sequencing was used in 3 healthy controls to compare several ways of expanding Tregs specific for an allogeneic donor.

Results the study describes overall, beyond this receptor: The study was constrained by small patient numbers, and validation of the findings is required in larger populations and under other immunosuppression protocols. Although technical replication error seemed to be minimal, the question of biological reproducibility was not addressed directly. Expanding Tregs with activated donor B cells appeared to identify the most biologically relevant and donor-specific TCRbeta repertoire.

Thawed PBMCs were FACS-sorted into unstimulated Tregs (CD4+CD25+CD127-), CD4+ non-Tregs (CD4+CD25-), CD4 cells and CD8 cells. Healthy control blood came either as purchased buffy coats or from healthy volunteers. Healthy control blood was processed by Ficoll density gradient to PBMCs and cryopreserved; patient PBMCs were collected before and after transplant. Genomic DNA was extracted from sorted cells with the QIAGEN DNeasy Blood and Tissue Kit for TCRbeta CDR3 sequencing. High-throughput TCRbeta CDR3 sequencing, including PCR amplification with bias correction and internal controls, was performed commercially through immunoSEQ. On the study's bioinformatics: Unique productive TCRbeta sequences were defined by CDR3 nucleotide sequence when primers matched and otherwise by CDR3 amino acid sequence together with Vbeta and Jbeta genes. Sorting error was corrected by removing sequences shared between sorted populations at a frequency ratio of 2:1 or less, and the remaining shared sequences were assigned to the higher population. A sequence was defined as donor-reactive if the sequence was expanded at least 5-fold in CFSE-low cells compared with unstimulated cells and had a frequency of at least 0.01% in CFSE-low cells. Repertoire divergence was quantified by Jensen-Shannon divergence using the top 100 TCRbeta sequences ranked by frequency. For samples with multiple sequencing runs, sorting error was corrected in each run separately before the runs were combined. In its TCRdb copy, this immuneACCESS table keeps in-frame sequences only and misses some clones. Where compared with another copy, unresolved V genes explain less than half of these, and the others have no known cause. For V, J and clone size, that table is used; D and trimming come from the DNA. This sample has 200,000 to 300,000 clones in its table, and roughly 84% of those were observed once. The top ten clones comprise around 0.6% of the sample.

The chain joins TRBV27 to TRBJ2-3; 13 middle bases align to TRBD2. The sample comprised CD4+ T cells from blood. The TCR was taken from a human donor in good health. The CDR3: CASSLSRLAGGRTDTQYF. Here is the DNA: TGTGCCAGCAGTTTATCGCGACTAGCGGGGGGTCGTACAGATACGCAGTATTTT.